The rows below give T cell receptor beta chains drawn from one sample of a study of shared clonotypes between healthy human individuals. Assay used: immunoSEQ multiplex PCR; TCRdb lists only in-frame clones, some missing. Among approximately 600,000 clones, roughly 95% were seen once, and the ten largest hold approximately 0.11%. The sample was naive CD8+ T cells sorted from blood. These TCRs come from a woman aged 25 to 39 in good health. The conserved cysteine and the conserved F or W are not part of the CDR3 here.

TRBJ2-1 | TRBV9 | ASSVGGSNEQF
TRBJ2-1 | TRBV7-9 | ASSFSVYNEQF
TRBJ2-7 | TRBV11-2 | ASSFGQGAGEQY
TRBJ2-5 | TRBV29-1 | SVEADRGWGETQY
TRBJ2-7 | TRBV11-2 | ASSLEVSRAYEQY
TRBJ1-3 | TRBV30 | AWSYTSSGNTIY
TRBJ1-1 | TRBV29-1 | SVAGVNTEAF
TRBJ2-7 | TRBV27 | ASSPIGLGQGAYEQY
TRBJ1-2 | TRBV2 | ASSDSGYT
TRBJ2-7 | TRBV2 | ASSDRGRYEQY
TRBJ1-1 | TRBV29-1 | SVSGTVNTEAF
TRBJ2-7 | TRBV28 | ASSLFRGDYEQY
TRBJ2-7 | TRBV6-1 | ASTDRDSPYEQY
TRBJ2-5 | TRBV18 | ASSPLKGQETQY
. | TRBV29-1 | SVESGKSYEQY
TRBJ1-5 | TRBV11-1 | ASSPMGDNQPQH
. | TRBV4-1 | ASSPRKQGGYEQY
TRBJ2-1 | TRBV6-5 | ASSYSTLAGDPQF
TRBJ2-1 | TRBV25-1 | ASSHRNNEQF
TRBJ2-7 | TRBV18 | ASSPDVTYEQY
TRBJ2-2 | TRBV4-1 | ASSQDLTGELF
TRBJ2-5 | TRBV28 | ASHEASGLETQY
. | TRBV5-8 | ASRGAYEQY
TRBJ2-1 | TRBV18 | ASSPVGQGPGEQF
TRBJ2-1 | TRBV30 | AWSVLREAYNEQF
TRBJ1-1 | TRBV19 | ASSPPGPWNTEAF
TRBJ1-1 | TRBV9 | ASSVRWDTEAF
TRBJ1-2 | TRBV9 | ASSPEEGYGYT
TRBJ2-1 | TRBV5-4 | ASSLESNNEQF
TRBJ2-2 | TRBV13 | ASQAGQNTGELF
TRBJ2-7 | TRBV28 | ASRMGTAEQY
TRBJ2-7 | TRBV5-1 | ASSLVVGAYEQY
TRBJ1-1 | TRBV27 | ASSFGTAGTEAF
TRBJ1-1 | TRBV28 | ASSLSPTGRAF
TRBJ2-3 | TRBV19 | ASRGGLAGIDTQY
TRBJ1-1 | TRBV6-6 | ASSLAANTEAF
TRBJ2-7 | TRBV6-5 | ASSYGGGVMGEQY
TRBJ2-7 | TRBV7-9 | ASTVGGDDEQY
TRBJ2-3 | TRBV7-6 | ASSSDRTDTQY
TRBJ1-2 | TRBV13 | ASSGQTEANYGYT
TRBJ2-7 | TRBV2 | ASSEAGVVAGSYEQY
TRBJ2-7 | TRBV7-9 | ASSQKTSGRGYEQY
TRBJ1-5 | TRBV5-4 | ASSFRGSNQPQH
TRBJ2-7 | TRBV5-6 | ASGEGAGASYEQY
TRBJ1-1 | TRBV4-1 | ASSRGIPMQPNTEAF